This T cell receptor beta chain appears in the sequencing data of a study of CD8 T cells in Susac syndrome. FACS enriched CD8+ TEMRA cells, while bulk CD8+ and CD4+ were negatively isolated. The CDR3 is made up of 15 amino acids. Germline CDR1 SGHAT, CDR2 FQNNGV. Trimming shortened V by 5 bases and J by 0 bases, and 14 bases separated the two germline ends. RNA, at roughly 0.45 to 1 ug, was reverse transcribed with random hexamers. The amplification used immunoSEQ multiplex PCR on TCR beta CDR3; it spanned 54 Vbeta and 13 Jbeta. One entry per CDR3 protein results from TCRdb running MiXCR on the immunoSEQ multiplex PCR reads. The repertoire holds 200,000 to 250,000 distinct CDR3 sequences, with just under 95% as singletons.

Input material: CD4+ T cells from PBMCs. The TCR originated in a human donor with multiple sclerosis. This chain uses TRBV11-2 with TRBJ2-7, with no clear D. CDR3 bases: TGTGCCAGCAGCGATAGATTGCGCGGCTCCTACGAGCAGTACTTC. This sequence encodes CASSDRLRGSYEQYF.